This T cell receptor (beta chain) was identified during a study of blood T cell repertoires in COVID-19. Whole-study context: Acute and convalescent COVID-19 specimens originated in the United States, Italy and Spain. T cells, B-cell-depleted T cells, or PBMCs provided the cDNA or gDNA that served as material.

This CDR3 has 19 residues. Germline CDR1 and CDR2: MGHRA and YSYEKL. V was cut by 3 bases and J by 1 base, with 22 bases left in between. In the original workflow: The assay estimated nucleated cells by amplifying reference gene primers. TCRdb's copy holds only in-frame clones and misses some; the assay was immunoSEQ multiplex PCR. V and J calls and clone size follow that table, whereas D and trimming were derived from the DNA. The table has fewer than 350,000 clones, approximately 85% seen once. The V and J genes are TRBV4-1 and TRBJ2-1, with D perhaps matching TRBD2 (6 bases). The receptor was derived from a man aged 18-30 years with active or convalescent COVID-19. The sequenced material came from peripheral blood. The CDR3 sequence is CASSQRAKSPSGSYNEQFF. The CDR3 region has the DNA TGCGCCAGCAGCCAGAGAGCGAAATCCCCGAGCGGGTCCTACAATGAGCAGTTCTTC.